These 8 T cell receptor beta chains were all obtained from the same sample, sequenced in a study of beta chain features in type 1 diabetes. Notes on the study in general: A moderate, significant TCRB CDR3 shortening appeared in type 1 diabetes across four CD4+ subsets.

Sequenced material consisted of expressed TCRB transcripts (all of the isolated RNA was reverse transcribed). Sequencing used immunoSEQ multiplex PCR; TCRdb keeps in-frame clones, though not all of them. This sample yields hundreds of thousands of clones, of which around an eighth are seen a single time; about 0.02% belongs to the top ten. Their antigens are not known. Sequencing input: naive CD4+ T cells from blood. All receptors derive from a young man with type 1 diabetes.

The rearrangement links TRBV5-1 to TRBJ2-7; the match to TRBD1 covers 7 bases. The CDR3 is made up of 14 amino acids. Germline V gene lookup returns CDR1 SGHRS and CDR2 YFSETQ. The junction had 7 bases not matched to a gene; V was cut back by 4 bases and J by 3 bases. The CDR3 reads CASSPSTGSYEQYF. The CDR3 DNA reads TGCGCCAGCAGCCCTTCGACAGGGAGCTACGAGCAGTACTTC.

The chain is built from TRBV30 and TRBJ2-4, with TRBD1 as a possible D gene (5 bases). Germline-derived CDR1 and CDR2 are GTSNPN and SVGIG (reference sequence). The CDR3 runs 16 residues. With 5 bases removed from V and 3 bases from J, the gap between germline ends came to 20 bases. The chain's CDR3 is CAWGDIGVKGKNIQYF. The CDR3 DNA reads TGTGCCTGGGGGGATATAGGGGTTAAGGGCAAAAACATTCAGTACTTC.

V gene TRBV9 combines with J gene TRBJ1-2, with 9 bases matching TRBD1. Germline V gene data show CDR1 as SGDLS and CDR2 as YYNGEE. With 3 bases clipped from V and 1 base from J, the junction kept 10 bases outside the gene matches. This CDR3 spans 17 amino acids. The CDR3 region is CASSAAPQGANNYGYTF. Written as DNA, the CDR3 is TGTGCCAGCAGCGCGGCCCCACAGGGGGCAAATAACTATGGCTACACCTTC.

The chain carries TRBV6-5 and TRBJ2-2; D could derive from TRBD1 or TRBD2 (5 bases each). The CDR3 is 14 amino acids. CDR1 is MNHEY, CDR2 SVGAGI, per germline. Trimming shortened V by 6 bases and J by 5 bases, and 13 bases separated the two germline ends. CDR3 region: CASRGRRLTGELFF. The CDR3 DNA sequence: TGTGCCAGCAGGGGACGGCGCCTGACCGGGGAGCTGTTTTTT.

This clone was counted between two and nine times. The V and J genes are TRBV6-5 and TRBJ2-7; D possibly corresponds to TRBD1 (5 bases). CDR1 and CDR2 (germline): MNHEY, SVGAGI. The CDR3 loop spans 14 amino acids. V dropped 0 bases and J dropped 6 bases, with 12 bases sitting between them. CDR3 DNA sequence: TGTGCCAGCAGTTACTCGACAACCAGGGTCGAGCAGTACTTC. Its protein product is CASSYSTTRVEQYF.

V usage is TRBV7-9 and J usage is TRBJ2-2, with 9 bases lining up with TRBD1. The germline gives CDR1 SEHNR, CDR2 FQNEAQ (reference sequence). The length of the CDR3 is 14 residues. V gave up 5 bases and J gave up 7 bases; unmatched junction bases: 5. The DNA of the CDR3 is TGTGCCAGCAGCCTCCGACAGGGGGTCGGGGAGCTGTTTTTT. Protein: CASSLRQGVGELFF.

This clone was recorded a few times. The sample has other DNA sequences that encode this CDR3 too. The chain employs TRBV5-1 and TRBJ2-3; 9 bases are shared with TRBD1. The CDR3 length is 16 residues. Trimming took 0 bases from V and 2 from J; bases not matched to a gene: 4. Germline-derived CDR1 and CDR2 are SGHRS and YFSETQ. The DNA for the CDR3 is TGCGCCAGCAGCTTGGCCAGGGACAGGGTCACAGATACGCAGTATTTT. It translates to CASSLARDRVTDTQYF.

V is TRBV30 and J is TRBJ2-5; D perhaps matches TRBD2 (5 bases). The germline CDR1 and CDR2 sequences are GTSNPN and SVGIG (reference sequence). V was clipped by 4 bases and J by 4 bases, with 16 bases between them. This CDR3 region has 14 residues. For the CDR3, the DNA is TGTGCCTGGAATGGAGTCCTAGCTTCAGAGACCCAGTACTTC. Amino acids: CAWNGVLASETQYF.